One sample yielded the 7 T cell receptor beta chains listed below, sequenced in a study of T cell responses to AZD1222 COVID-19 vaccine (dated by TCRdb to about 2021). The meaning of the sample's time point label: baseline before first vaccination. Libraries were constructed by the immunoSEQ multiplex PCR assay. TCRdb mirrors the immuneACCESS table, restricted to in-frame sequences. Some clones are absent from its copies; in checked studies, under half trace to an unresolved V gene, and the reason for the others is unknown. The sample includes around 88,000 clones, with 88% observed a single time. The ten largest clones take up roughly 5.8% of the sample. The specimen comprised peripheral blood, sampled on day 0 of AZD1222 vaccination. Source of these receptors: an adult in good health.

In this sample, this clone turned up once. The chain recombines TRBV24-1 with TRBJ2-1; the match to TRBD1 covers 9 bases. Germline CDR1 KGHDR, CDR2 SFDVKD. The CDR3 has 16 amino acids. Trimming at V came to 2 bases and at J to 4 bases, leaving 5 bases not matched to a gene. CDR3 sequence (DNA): TGTGCCACCAGTGATTCTACAGGACAGGGGTACAATGAGCAGTTCTTC. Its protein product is CATSDSTGQGYNEQFF.

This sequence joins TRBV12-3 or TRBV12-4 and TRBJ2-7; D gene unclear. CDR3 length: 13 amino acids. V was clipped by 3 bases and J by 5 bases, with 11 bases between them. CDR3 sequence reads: CASSFDNGNEQYF. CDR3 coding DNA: TGTGCCAGCAGTTTTGATAATGGTAACGAGCAGTACTTC.

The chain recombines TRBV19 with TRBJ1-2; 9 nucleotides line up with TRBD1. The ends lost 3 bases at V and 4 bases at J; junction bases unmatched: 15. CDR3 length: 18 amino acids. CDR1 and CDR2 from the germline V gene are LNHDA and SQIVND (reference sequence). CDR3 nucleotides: TGTGCCAGTAGTATTGCCGCCCCAACGTGGACAGGGGTCTATGGCTACACCTTC. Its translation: CASSIAAPTWTGVYGYTF. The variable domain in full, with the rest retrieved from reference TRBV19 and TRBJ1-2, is DGGITQSPKYLFRKEGQNVTLSCEQNLNHDAMYWYRQDPGQGLRLIYYSQIVNDFQKGDIAEGYSVSREKKESFPLTVTSAQKNPTAFYLCASSIAAPTWTGVYGYTFGSGTRLTVV.

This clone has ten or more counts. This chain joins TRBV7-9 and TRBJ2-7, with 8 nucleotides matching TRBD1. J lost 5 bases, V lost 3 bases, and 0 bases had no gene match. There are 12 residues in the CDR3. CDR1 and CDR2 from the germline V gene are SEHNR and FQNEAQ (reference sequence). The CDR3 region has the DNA TGTGCCAGCAGCTTGACAGGGGACGAGCAGTACTTC. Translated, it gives CASSLTGDEQYF.

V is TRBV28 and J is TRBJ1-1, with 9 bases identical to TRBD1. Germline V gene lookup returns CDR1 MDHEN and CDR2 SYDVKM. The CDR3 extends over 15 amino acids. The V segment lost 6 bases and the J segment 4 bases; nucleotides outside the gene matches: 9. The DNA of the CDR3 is TGTGCCAGCAGCCCCACAGGGGGCCACGGCACTGAAGCTTTCTTT. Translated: CASSPTGGHGTEAFF.

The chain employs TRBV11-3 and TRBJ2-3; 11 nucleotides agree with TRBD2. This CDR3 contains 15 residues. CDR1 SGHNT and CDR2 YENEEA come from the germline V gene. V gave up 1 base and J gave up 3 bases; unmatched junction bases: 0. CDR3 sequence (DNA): TGTGCCAGCAGCTTAGGGACTAGCGGGACAGATACGCAGTATTTT. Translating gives CASSLGTSGTDTQYF.

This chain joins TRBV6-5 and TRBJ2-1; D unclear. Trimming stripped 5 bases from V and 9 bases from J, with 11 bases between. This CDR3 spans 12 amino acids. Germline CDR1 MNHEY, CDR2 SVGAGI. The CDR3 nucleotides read TGTGCCAGCAGTCACCCGCTCAGTGAGCAGTTCTTC. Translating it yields CASSHPLSEQFF.